One and the same sample provided the 24 T cell receptor beta chains below, sequenced in a study of T-cell memory formation after mild COVID-19. In TCRdb, the 5' RACE reads were re-called with MiXCR into one record per CDR3 protein. The table includes 250,000 to 400,000 distinct CDR3 sequences, roughly an eighth detected once. Sequenced input: PBMCs or a T cell subset sorted from them (not recorded which). All receptors derive from a man aged 18 to 29 who had mild COVID-19 (a few samples of this study predate the infection). Cell type and time point are not known.

The CDR3 nucleotides read TGCGCCAGCAGCCAAGAAACAGGGTACTATGGCTACACCTTC. This codes for CASSQETGYYGYTF. The genes are TRBV4-1 and TRBJ1-2; tentatively, D is TRBD1 (6 bases). Germline CDR1 and CDR2: MGHRA and YSYEKL. Between the trimmed V and J ends, which lost 0 bases and 3 bases, there was a span of 8 bases. The CDR3 length is 14 residues.

This clonotype occurred a few times. This chain links TRBV6-6 with TRBJ2-7; D not resolved. This CDR3 comprises 11 residues. V shed 2 bases and J shed 6 bases, with 5 bases lying between them. Germline V gives CDR1 MNHNY, CDR2 SVGAGI (reference sequence). The CDR3 protein is CASSYGSEQYF. Written as DNA, the CDR3 is TGTGCCAGCAGTTACGGGTCCGAGCAGTACTTC.

This clonotype appeared a few times. The chain carries TRBV5-5 and TRBJ2-1; TRBD1 might be the D (7 bases). Germline lookup yields CDR1 SGHKS and CDR2 YYEKEE (reference sequence). This CDR3 has 15 amino acids. Trimming left V 4 bases short and J 4 bases short, with 15 bases between. Here the CDR3 reads CASSGGRGVYNEQFF. The CDR3 region has the DNA TGTGCCAGCAGCGGGGGCAGGGGGGTTTACAATGAGCAGTTCTTC.

This chain connects TRBV12-3 or TRBV12-4 to TRBJ2-3; D may be TRBD1 (5 bases). The CDR3 runs to 14 residues. Trimming cost V 6 bases and J 5 bases, with 15 bases left between them. The CDR3 is CASRSAGSRDTQYF. The CDR3 bases are TGTGCCAGCAGGTCAGCAGGGTCGAGAGATACGCAGTATTTT.

This clonotype was observed a few times. V is TRBV6-2 or TRBV6-3 and J is TRBJ2-3, with TRBD1 matching over 8 bases. Losses at the gene ends were 3 bases for V and 8 bases for J; bases not matched to a gene: 10. Looked up from germline, CDR1 is MNHEY and CDR2 is SVGEGT. CDR3 size: 15 residues. The CDR3 DNA is TGTGCCAGCAGTTATGGACTATTAGACAGGGGTACGCAGTATTTT. Translating it yields CASSYGLLDRGTQYF.

This chain joins TRBV7-9 and TRBJ2-7; 9 nucleotides agree with TRBD1. Germline CDR1 SEHNR, CDR2 FQNEAQ (reference sequence). The CDR3 spans 14 residues. After removal of 0 bases from V and 3 bases from J, the junction contained 0 bases not matched to a gene. CDR3 region: CASSLADRGYEQYV. The CDR3 DNA reads as TGTGCCAGCAGCTTAGCGGACAGGGGCTACGAGCAGTACGTC.

This clonotype appeared a few times. The chain employs TRBV7-2 and TRBJ2-1; 11 nucleotides match TRBD2. Germline loops: CDR1 SGHTA, CDR2 FQGNSA. V trimming: 6 bases; J trimming: 7 bases; junction bases outside the gene matches: 5. CDR3 length: 14 residues. The CDR3 sequence: CASRNRLAGNEQFF. The CDR3 DNA reads as TGTGCCAGCAGGAATAGACTAGCGGGGAATGAGCAGTTCTTC.

This clonotype was recorded a few times. The rearrangement links TRBV7-9 to TRBJ1-6, with D unclear. V gave up 1 base and J gave up 8 bases, with 0 bases separating them. This CDR3 comprises 11 residues. Germline V lookup: CDR1 SEHNR, CDR2 FQNEAQ (reference sequence). DNA of the CDR3: TGTGCCAGCAGCTTAGATTCACCCCTCCACTTT. It translates to CASSLDSPLHF.

J is TRBJ2-1 and V is TRBV6-2 or TRBV6-3, with 16 nucleotides matching TRBD2. Trimming cost V 5 bases and J 5 bases; bases outside gene matches: 12. CDR3 length: 19 residues. In germline, CDR1 is MNHEY, CDR2 SVGEGT. DNA for the CDR3: TGTGCCAGCAGTGACCGTCCCGGGACTAGCGGGGGGGCCCACAATGAGCAGTTCTTC. This gives the protein CASSDRPGTSGGAHNEQFF.

This chain joins TRBV20-1 and TRBJ2-3, with 7 bases identical to TRBD2. The germline V gene encodes CDR1 DFQATT and CDR2 SNEGSKA (reference sequence). The ends lost 6 bases at V and 6 bases at J; junction bases unmatched: 15. The length of the CDR3 is 15 residues. The CDR3, as DNA: TGCAGTGCAACCCGCCCAGCGGGACCCTCGGATACGCAGTATTTT. As protein: CSATRPAGPSDTQYF.

This clonotype was detected many times. The rearrangement joins TRBV29-1 to TRBJ2-1; TRBD2 matches 9 bases. The CDR3 spans 15 residues. V was clipped by 6 bases and J by 0 bases; unmatched bases: 6. Germline CDR1 and CDR2: SQVTM and ANQGSEA. Here the CDR3 DNA reads TGCAGCGTGGGGCGGGGGGGAAGCTCCTACAATGAGCAGTTCTTC. Translation: CSVGRGGSSYNEQFF.

This clonotype was detected only a few times. The rearrangement uses TRBV6-6 and TRBJ2-2; TRBD1 matches 7 bases. Germline loops: CDR1 MNHNY, CDR2 SVGAGI (reference sequence). Unmatched junction bases numbered 7, after V lost 6 bases and J lost 3 bases. The CDR3 is made up of 15 amino acids. The CDR3 nucleotides read TGTGCCAGCAGGGCCGGGACAGCCTACACCGGGGAGCTGTTTTTT. Translation: CASRAGTAYTGELFF.

The V gene is TRBV6-6, the J gene TRBJ2-5; 13 nucleotides match TRBD2. The trim removed 2 bases at V and 3 bases at J, leaving 3 bases unmatched. This CDR3 contains 16 residues. Germline-derived CDR1 and CDR2 are MNHNY and SVGAGI (reference sequence). The CDR3, as DNA: TGTGCCAGCAGTTACCCCGGGACTAGCGGGGAAGAGACCCAGTACTTC. Protein: CASSYPGTSGEETQYF.

The V call is TRBV4-1, the J call TRBJ2-6, with D tentatively TRBD1 or TRBD2 (6 bases each). Deletions cut 3 bases from V and 0 bases from J, with 12 bases between. The CDR3 totals 17 residues. CDR1 and CDR2 from the germline V gene are MGHRA and YSYEKL. The CDR3 spells CASSQAGGSSGANVLTF. CDR3 nucleotides: TGCGCCAGCAGCCAGGCCGGGGGCAGCTCTGGGGCCAACGTCCTGACTTTC.

This chain joins TRBV5-1 and TRBJ2-2; D may match TRBD1 or TRBD2 (6 bases each). CDR3 length: 17 residues. Germline CDR1 SGHRS, CDR2 YFSETQ. V lost 4 bases and J lost 2, with 18 bases in between. Here the CDR3 reads CASSPDGGGLNTGELFF. The DNA of the CDR3 is TGCGCCAGCAGCCCGGACGGAGGGGGTTTAAACACCGGGGAGCTGTTTTTT. The full variable domain, completed using reference TRBV5-1 and TRBJ2-2, is KAGVTQTPRYLIKTRGQQVTLSCSPISGHRSVSWYQQTPGQGLQFLFEYFSETQRNKGNFPGRFSGRQFSNSRSEMNVSTLELGDSALYLCASSPDGGGLNTGELFFGEGSRLTVL.

This clonotype occurred a few times. The chain carries TRBV12-3 or TRBV12-4 and TRBJ1-1; perhaps TRBD1 as D (5 bases). The CDR3 runs to 13 residues. The V gene lost 3 bases and the J gene lost 9 bases, with 14 bases spanning the gap. The CDR3 DNA reads as TGTGCCAGCAGTTTCAGTAATCCAGGGAAAGCTTTCTTT. This gives the protein CASSFSNPGKAFF.

The chain links TRBV20-1 to TRBJ2-3; 12 bases align to TRBD2. The CDR3 is 17 residues long. CDR1 DFQATT and CDR2 SNEGSKA come from the germline V gene (reference sequence). Trimming took 4 bases from V and 2 from J; bases not matched to a gene: 10. The DNA for the CDR3 is TGCAGTGCTAAAGTCTTACTAGCGGGGGGACTCACAGATACGCAGTATTTT. Protein sequence: CSAKVLLAGGLTDTQYF.

This clonotype was counted between two and nine times. CDR3 nucleotide sequence: TGTGCCAGCAGCCCAAAGAGAGCGGGGGGGCTGGGCCAAGAGACCCAGTACTTC. Residues: CASSPKRAGGLGQETQYF. V gene TRBV9 combines with J gene TRBJ2-5, with 10 bases identical to TRBD2. CDR3 length equals 18 residues. CDR1 is SGDLS and CDR2 is YYNGEE in the germline V gene. V gave up 4 bases and J gave up 1 base; unmatched junction bases: 13.

This clonotype was observed a handful of times. The V and J genes are TRBV3-1 and TRBJ2-3; D call uncertain. Germline CDR1 and CDR2: LGHDT and YNNKEL (reference sequence). The CDR3 is 14 residues long. Trimming removed 1 base at V and 4 bases at J, with 9 bases between. The CDR3 DNA reads TGTGCCAGCAGCCAAGCTAGGTACTCAGATACGCAGTATTTT. This translates into CASSQARYSDTQYF.

This clonotype was observed a handful of times. The chain is built from TRBV18 and TRBJ1-2; tentatively, D is TRBD1 (6 bases). The V and J ends lost 6 bases and 2 bases respectively, with 22 bases between them. Germline V gives CDR1 KGHSH, CDR2 LQKENI. The CDR3 has 17 amino acids. CDR3 sequence: CASSRGGRTGTNYGYTF. The CDR3, as DNA: TGTGCCAGCTCTCGCGGAGGAAGAACAGGGACCAACTATGGCTACACCTTC.

This clonotype was detected many times. J is TRBJ2-1 and V is TRBV29-1, with D perhaps assigned TRBD1 or TRBD2 (5 bases each). This CDR3 is 13 amino acids long. V was trimmed by 6 bases and J by 7 bases, leaving 16 bases between them. The V gene's germline CDR1 is SQVTM and CDR2 ANQGSEA. The CDR3 reads CSVWGATGNEQFF. CDR3 sequence (DNA): TGCAGCGTCTGGGGCGCGACGGGGAATGAGCAGTTCTTC.

The chain combines TRBV5-6 with TRBJ1-2, with TRBD1 as a possible D gene (5 bases). The CDR3 spans 12 residues. Germline lookup yields CDR1 SGHDT and CDR2 YYEEEE. V lost 5 bases, J lost 8 bases, and 13 bases lay in between. In DNA, the CDR3 is TGTGCCAGCAGTTGGGACCTCGCGGGCTACACCTTC. Protein product: CASSWDLAGYTF.

This clonotype has just a few counts. V and J are TRBV6-2 or TRBV6-3 and TRBJ2-7; the D is unclear. This CDR3 has 13 residues. Trimming shortened V by 2 bases and J by 0 bases, and 5 bases separated the two germline ends. Germline CDR1 is MNHEY and CDR2 is SVGEGT. The CDR3 is CASSYEVSYEQYV. CDR3 nucleotide sequence: TGTGCCAGCAGTTACGAGGTCTCCTACGAGCAGTACGTC.

This clonotype turned up a few times. V gene TRBV7-8 combines with J gene TRBJ2-7, with D tentatively TRBD1 (5 bases). The CDR3 length is 13 residues. V was shortened by 0 bases and J by 3 bases, with 6 bases between the two germline ends. Germline CDR1 SGHVS, CDR2 FQNEAQ. The CDR3 protein is CASSLARDYEQYV. The CDR3 nucleotides are TGTGCCAGCAGCTTAGCCAGGGACTACGAGCAGTACGTC.